The 30 T cell receptor beta chains in this list originate from one sample, sequenced in a study of cytomegalovirus exposure and HLA in healthy donors. A multiplex PCR was run with 60 Vbeta primers and 13 Jbeta primers. Repertoires were generated with immunoSEQ multiplex PCR, while TCRdb's copy carries only in-frame clones and drops some. The table includes around 140,000 clones, roughly 79% detected once. Sequencing was performed on PBMCs. These receptors were collected from a woman between 18 and 30 years old in good health and CMV-seronegative.

The J gene is TRBJ1-1, the V gene TRBV4-2; 7 bases are a match to TRBD1. Looked up from germline, CDR1 is LGHNA and CDR2 is YNFKEQ. J lost 1 base, V lost 1 base, and 3 bases had no gene match. The CDR3 has 15 residues. The chain's CDR3 is CASSQAQGENTEAFF. DNA for the CDR3: TGTGCCAGCAGCCAAGCTCAGGGGGAGAACACTGAAGCTTTCTTT.

This chain uses TRBV14 with TRBJ2-4; 7 nucleotides align to TRBD1. Germline CDR1 and CDR2: SGHDN and FVKESK. The CDR3 runs to 17 residues. With V trimmed by 3 bases and J by 7 bases, 15 bases remained unmatched. As DNA, the CDR3 is TGTGCCAGCAGCCAGATACAGGGGAAAGGTGGTAGGAACATTCAGTACTTC. It yields the protein CASSQIQGKGGRNIQYF.

The V and J genes are TRBV30 and TRBJ2-5; 9 nucleotides align to TRBD2. The CDR3 is 13 residues long. V shed 5 bases and J 5 bases; nucleotides not matched to a gene: 6. The V gene's germline CDR1 is GTSNPN and CDR2 SVGIG (reference sequence). The CDR3: CAWDAGGRETQYF. The CDR3 nucleotides are TGTGCCTGGGACGCGGGAGGGCGGGAGACCCAGTACTTC.

This CDR3 is CASSLGLISYEQYF. The CDR3 bases are TGCGCCAGCAGCCTGGGACTCATCTCCTACGAGCAGTACTTC. V usage is TRBV4-1 and J usage is TRBJ2-7, with TRBD2 as a possible D gene (6 bases). Trimming removed 4 bases at V and 0 bases at J, with 10 bases between. The germline V gene encodes CDR1 MGHRA and CDR2 YSYEKL. The CDR3 extends over 14 amino acids.

The genes are TRBV6-1 and TRBJ2-1; TRBD1 is a possible D gene (5 bases). Germline V gene data show CDR1 as MNHNS and CDR2 as SASEGT. V was clipped by 2 bases and J by 1 base, with 9 bases between them. The CDR3 length is 15 residues. CDR3 nucleotides: TGTGCCAGCAGTGAACTACCAGGGTCCTACAATGAGCAGTTCTTC. Encoded protein: CASSELPGSYNEQFF.

The rearrangement links TRBV27 to TRBJ2-3, with TRBD2 matching over 7 bases. V trimming: 3 bases; J trimming: 6 bases; junction bases outside the gene matches: 9. CDR1 is MNHEY, CDR2 SMNVEV, per germline (reference sequence). The CDR3 totals 15 residues. The CDR3 DNA follows: TGTGCCAGCAGTTTGCCGTCACTAGCGAAGGATACGCAGTATTTT. It codes for CASSLPSLAKDTQYF.

CDR3 sequence: CASSFPGTGNGYTF. In nucleotides, the CDR3 is TGTGCCAGCAGCTTCCCGGGGACAGGGAATGGCTACACCTTC. The chain links TRBV7-2 to TRBJ1-2; 9 bases align to TRBD1. Germline loops: CDR1 SGHTA, CDR2 FQGNSA. Germline trimming cut 3 bases from V and 6 bases from J; bases unmatched to any gene: 5. The CDR3 contains 14 residues.

This clone was observed a handful of times. The chain recombines TRBV7-9 with TRBJ2-1; perhaps TRBD2 as D (6 bases). This CDR3 has 13 amino acids. V gave up 0 bases and J gave up 8 bases, with 8 bases separating them. Germline values: CDR1 SEHNR, CDR2 FQNEAQ (reference sequence). CDR3 loop: CASSLATGDEQFF. CDR3 bases: TGTGCCAGCAGCTTAGCCACGGGGGATGAGCAGTTCTTC.

This chain uses TRBV19 with TRBJ2-2, with TRBD2 matching over 8 bases. Germline V gives CDR1 LNHDA, CDR2 SQIVND (reference sequence). The CDR3 length is 17 residues. Trimming at V came to 4 bases and at J to 7 bases, leaving 14 bases not matched to a gene. Here the CDR3 reads CASSTSRGLDMGGELFF. The CDR3 DNA reads TGTGCCAGTAGTACAAGCCGGGGACTAGACATGGGCGGGGAGCTGTTTTTT.

The V call is TRBV7-2, the J call TRBJ2-1, with 10 bases lining up with TRBD2. Germline CDR1 SGHTA, CDR2 FQGNSA. J was trimmed by 10 bases and V by 5 bases; bases with no gene match: 8. This CDR3 region has 14 residues. The CDR3 DNA reads as TGTGCCAGCAGCGCCCTAGCGGGAGAGGGGGAGCAGTTCTTC. This sequence encodes CASSALAGEGEQFF.

The chain combines TRBV19 with TRBJ2-5; weak D call: TRBD2 (6 bases). This CDR3 is 13 amino acids long. Trimming stripped 10 bases from V and 5 bases from J, with 17 bases between. The germline V gene has CDR1 LNHDA and CDR2 SQIVND (reference sequence). CDR3 sequence reads: CATGGRGRETQYF. For the CDR3, the DNA is TGTGCCACCGGGGGAAGGGGCCGGGAGACCCAGTACTTC. Based on the CDR3 plus reference TRBV19 and TRBJ2-5, the full variable domain is DGGITQSPKYLFRKEGQNVTLSCEQNLNHDAMYWYRQDPGQGLRLIYYSQIVNDFQKGDIAEGYSVSREKKESFPLTVTSAQKNPTAFYLCATGGRGRETQYFGPGTRLLVL.

The chain combines TRBV30 with TRBJ1-2; 7 positions match TRBD1. Germline assignment: CDR1 GTSNPN and CDR2 SVGIG (reference sequence). The CDR3 is made up of 15 amino acids. J lost 3 bases, V lost 7 bases, and 14 bases had no gene match. For the CDR3, the DNA is TGTGCCTCTCCCGGTGGAGGGGGCCTATACTATGGCTACACCTTC. Amino acids: CASPGGGGLYYGYTF.

The genes are TRBV27 and TRBJ2-2; D perhaps matches TRBD1 (6 bases). Trimming took 1 base from V and 4 from J, leaving 13 bases between them. The CDR3 consists of 16 residues. Germline CDR1 MNHEY, CDR2 SMNVEV (reference sequence). The CDR3 is CASSLFRGPGTGELFF. The DNA of the CDR3 is TGTGCCAGCAGTTTATTCAGGGGCCCCGGCACCGGGGAGCTGTTTTTT.

The chain has TRBV5-1 and TRBJ2-5; D perhaps matches TRBD1 (5 bases). Trimming took 1 base from V and 1 from J, leaving 14 bases between them. The CDR3 covers 16 residues. Germline CDR1 reads SGHRS; CDR2 reads YFSETQ. Written as DNA, the CDR3 is TGCGCCAGCAGCTTGAAAGGGGTTGCCGTCCAAGAGACCCAGTACTTC. This codes for CASSLKGVAVQETQYF.

This chain links TRBV5-1 with TRBJ2-3; 9 nucleotides align to TRBD2. This CDR3 has 14 amino acids. Germline V gives CDR1 SGHRS, CDR2 YFSETQ. The V segment lost 2 bases and the J segment 6 bases; nucleotides outside the gene matches: 4. CDR3 coding DNA: TGCGCCAGCAGCTTTGGGACTAGCAGCGATACGCAGTATTTT. This encodes CASSFGTSSDTQYF.

The V gene is TRBV27, the J gene TRBJ1-1, with 9 bases lining up with TRBD1. V dropped 4 bases and J dropped 3; count of bases not matched to a gene: 21. CDR1 is MNHEY and CDR2 is SMNVEV in the germline V gene (reference sequence). There are 20 residues in the CDR3. CDR3 protein: CASSSLPGQGIYRRYTEAFF. The CDR3 bases are TGTGCCAGCAGTTCATTACCGGGACAGGGAATCTATAGGAGGTACACTGAAGCTTTCTTT.

A single count supports this clone. V gene TRBV13 combines with J gene TRBJ1-5, with 11 bases matching TRBD1. The CDR3 contains 16 residues. With 5 bases clipped from V and 5 bases from J, the junction kept 8 bases outside the gene matches. Germline V CDR1 and CDR2: PRHDT, FYEKMQ (reference sequence). CDR3 sequence reads: CASSARGGQGDQPQHF. CDR3 DNA: TGTGCCAGCAGCGCCCGTGGGGGACAGGGGGATCAGCCCCAGCATTTT.

The chain links TRBV5-4 to TRBJ2-5, with 8 nucleotides matching TRBD2. V was pared by 2 bases and J by 4 bases, with 4 bases of the junction left unmatched. From germline, CDR1 is SGHNT and CDR2 YYREEE (reference sequence). The CDR3 length is 14 residues. CDR3 loop: CASSLDSGGETQYF. For the CDR3, the DNA is TGTGCCAGCAGCTTAGACAGCGGGGGAGAGACCCAGTACTTC.

The V and J genes are TRBV30 and TRBJ2-7, with a possible D match to TRBD2 (5 bases). The CDR3 loop spans 13 amino acids. The germline CDR1 and CDR2 sequences are GTSNPN and SVGIG (reference sequence). The V and J ends lost 8 bases and 0 bases respectively, with 14 bases between them. CDR3 loop: CARSIGSSYEQYF. CDR3 bases: TGTGCCCGCTCTATAGGGAGCTCCTACGAGCAGTACTTC.

The chain has TRBV19 and TRBJ2-3; D might be TRBD2 (5 bases). The germline CDR1 and CDR2 sequences are LNHDA and SQIVND (reference sequence). The CDR3 runs 14 residues. Trimming took 3 bases from V and 3 from J, leaving 10 bases between them. Written as DNA, the CDR3 is TGTGCCAGTAGTATGAGAGCGGAAACAGATACGCAGTATTTT. This gives the protein CASSMRAETDTQYF.

V usage is TRBV11-2 and J usage is TRBJ2-3; the D gene is possibly TRBD1 (5 bases). The CDR3 contains 15 residues. V dropped 5 bases and J dropped 1 base, with 13 bases sitting between them. CDR1 SGHAT and CDR2 FQNNGV come from the germline V gene. CDR3 amino acids: CASSARTGGTDTQYF. CDR3 nucleotides: TGTGCCAGCAGCGCCCGAACAGGTGGCACAGATACGCAGTATTTT.

The CDR3 protein is CASRDPRPWGNSDTQYF. The CDR3 nucleotides read TGTGCCAGCAGAGATCCTCGTCCTTGGGGCAATTCAGATACGCAGTATTTT. V and J are TRBV28 and TRBJ2-3; weak D call: TRBD1 (5 bases). Between the trimmed V and J ends, which lost 6 bases and 4 bases, there was a span of 23 bases. The V gene's germline CDR1 is MDHEN and CDR2 SYDVKM. This CDR3 comprises 17 residues.

The chain combines TRBV30 with TRBJ2-3; TRBD2 might be the D (6 bases). The V gene lost 4 bases and the J gene lost 7 bases, with 15 bases spanning the gap. This CDR3 spans 13 amino acids. Looked up from germline, CDR1 is GTSNPN and CDR2 is SVGIG (reference sequence). The CDR3 spells CAWMRDRTNTQYF. CDR3 nucleotides: TGTGCCTGGATGCGGGACCGCACGAATACGCAGTATTTT.

The rearrangement links TRBV6-1 to TRBJ2-7, with 7 bases fitting TRBD1. There are 12 residues in the CDR3. CDR1 is MNHNS, CDR2 SASEGT, per germline. Trimming took 5 bases from V and 7 from J; bases not matched to a gene: 5. CDR3 DNA sequence: TGTGCCAGCAGTCTCGACAGGGAGGAGCAGTACTTC. Encoded protein: CASSLDREEQYF.

The CDR3 bases are TGTGCCACCAGCAGGCTCCAGGGTTCGAACACCGGGGAGCTGTTTTTT. It translates to CATSRLQGSNTGELFF. The chain uses TRBV15 and TRBJ2-2; D is possibly TRBD1 (5 bases). The V gene's germline CDR1 is LNHNV and CDR2 YYDKDF (reference sequence). The CDR3 consists of 16 residues. The V end lost 3 bases, the J end lost 0 bases, and 11 bases lay between the germline ends.

CDR3 in amino acids: CASSVSGLFTF. Here the CDR3 DNA reads TGTGCCAGCAGTGTTTCCGGTTTGTTCACCTTC. The J gene is TRBJ1-2, the V gene TRBV2, with no clear D. CDR1 is SNHLY, CDR2 FYNNEI, per germline. Trimming took 4 bases from V and 13 from J, leaving 13 bases between them. This CDR3 spans 11 amino acids.

V and J are TRBV5-1 and TRBJ2-5; D not certain. Germline V gives CDR1 SGHRS, CDR2 YFSETQ. The CDR3 runs to 13 residues. The ends were cut back, 6 bases at V and 5 bases at J, with 14 bases in the middle. As DNA, the CDR3 is TGCGCCAGCACCCCTACCCTAGGTGAGACCCAGTACTTC. It specifies CASTPTLGETQYF.

The chain uses TRBV18 and TRBJ2-1, with D possibly being TRBD1 (5 bases). Germline V lookup: CDR1 KGHSH, CDR2 LQKENI. CDR3 length: 17 residues. V was pared by 1 base and J by 0 bases, with 13 bases between. CDR3 loop: CASSPRGAPSSYNEQFF. For the CDR3, the DNA is TGTGCCAGCTCACCACGTGGGGCGCCTAGCTCCTACAATGAGCAGTTCTTC.

V is TRBV9 and J is TRBJ1-2; 7 nucleotides agree with TRBD1. J lost 4 bases, V lost 7 bases, and 4 bases had no gene match. The CDR3 runs to 12 residues. The germline V gene encodes CDR1 SGDLS and CDR2 YYNGEE. CDR3 nucleotide sequence: TGTGCCAGCGGGGGACAGATCTATGGCTACACCTTC. Its translation: CASGGQIYGYTF. Supplemented by reference TRBV9 and TRBJ1-2, the full variable domain reads DSGVTQTPKHLITATGQRVTLRCSPRSGDLSVYWYQQSLDQGLQFLIQYYNGEERAKGNILERFSAQQFPDLHSELNLSSLELGDSALYFCASGGQIYGYTFGSGTRLTVV.

This chain uses TRBV2 with TRBJ1-1, with 8 nucleotides matching TRBD1. Germline V gives CDR1 SNHLY, CDR2 FYNNEI. This CDR3 is 13 amino acids long. J gave up 5 bases and V 6 bases, and 5 bases lay outside the gene matches. The CDR3 reads CASSHRGGTEAFF. CDR3 DNA: TGTGCCAGCAGCCACAGGGGGGGGACTGAAGCTTTCTTT.